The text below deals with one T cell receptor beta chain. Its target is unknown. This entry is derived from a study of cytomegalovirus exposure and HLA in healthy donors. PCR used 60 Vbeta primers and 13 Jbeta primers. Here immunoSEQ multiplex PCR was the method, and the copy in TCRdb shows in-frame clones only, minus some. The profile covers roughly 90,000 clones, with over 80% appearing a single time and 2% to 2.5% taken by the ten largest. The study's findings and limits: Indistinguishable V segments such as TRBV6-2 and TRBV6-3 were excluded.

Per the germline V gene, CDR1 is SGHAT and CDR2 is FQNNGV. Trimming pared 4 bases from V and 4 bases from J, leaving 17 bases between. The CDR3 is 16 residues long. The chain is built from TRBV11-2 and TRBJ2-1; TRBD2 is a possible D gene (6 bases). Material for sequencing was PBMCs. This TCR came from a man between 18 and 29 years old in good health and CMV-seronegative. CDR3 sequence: CASSSRTVGGYNEQFF. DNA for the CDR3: TGTGCCAGCAGCTCACGGACGGTGGGGGGTTACAATGAGCAGTTCTTC.